The next 15 T cell receptor beta chains were all read from a single sample in a study of post-analysis software for immune sequencing data. Antigens of these TCRs are unknown. Tagging with unique molecular identifiers was a feature of the TCR beta cDNA libraries. TCRdb ran MiXCR on the PCR reads and lists one entry per CDR3 protein. The data contain about 430,000 distinct CDR3 sequences, more than 30% of them singletons. Regarding the study as a whole: A handful of TRBV segments were more frequent in patients than controls; TRBV5-6, TRBV5-1 and TRBV20-1 belonged to this group.

The sample comprised blood. These receptors were collected from a girl aged 2 to 9 with multiple sclerosis.

The V call is TRBV7-9, the J call TRBJ2-7; D tentatively fits TRBD1 or TRBD2 (5 bases each). Between the trimmed V and J ends, which lost 5 bases and 0 bases, there was a span of 8 bases. The CDR3 sequence is 13 residues long. CDR1 is SEHNR and CDR2 is FQNEAQ in the germline V gene (reference sequence). CDR3 DNA: TGTGCCAGCAGCGGGGGAGACTCCTACGAGCAGTACTTC. Protein: CASSGGDSYEQYF.

The rearrangement uses TRBV7-9 and TRBJ1-1; D call uncertain. V lost 0 bases to trimming and J lost 1 base, with 3 bases between them. The CDR3 covers 13 residues. Germline V CDR1 and CDR2: SEHNR, FQNEAQ (reference sequence). CDR3 sequence (DNA): TGTGCCAGCAGCTTAGCAGCGAACACTGAAGCTTTCTTT. This codes for CASSLAANTEAFF.

J is TRBJ1-1 and V is TRBV9, with D unresolved. V lost 4 bases and J lost 1, with 8 bases in between. The CDR3 totals 13 residues. Germline CDR1 reads SGDLS; CDR2 reads YYNGEE. The CDR3: CASSLNSNTEAFF. The CDR3 nucleotides are TGTGCCAGCAGCCTTAATTCGAACACTGAAGCTTTCTTT.

The V call is TRBV5-1, the J call TRBJ2-5; 9 bases fit TRBD1. The J segment lost 5 bases and the V segment lost 4 bases, leaving 12 bases of the junction unmatched. This CDR3 is built from 16 residues. CDR1 and CDR2 (germline): SGHRS, YFSETQ. The CDR3, as DNA: TGCGCCAGCAGCCTGGCCGCTACAGGGGGCGCGGAGACCCAGTACTTC. This translates into CASSLAATGGAETQYF.

This clonotype was seen a handful of times. The chain is built from TRBV29-1 and TRBJ1-2; D is uncertain. Per germline, CDR1 SQVTM and CDR2 ANQGSEA. The CDR3 totals 11 residues. The ends were cut back, 4 bases at V and 4 bases at J, with 7 bases in the middle. The CDR3 sequence: CSVVLGYGYTF. CDR3 sequence (DNA): TGCAGCGTTGTCCTCGGCTATGGCTACACCTTC.

This clonotype was seen a few times. This rearrangement joins TRBV11-2 to TRBJ2-6, with D unresolved. Germline V gives CDR1 SGHAT, CDR2 FQNNGV. The CDR3 has 17 amino acids. V dropped 0 bases and J dropped 2 bases, with 11 bases sitting between them. The CDR3 region is CASSLEVSPTGANVLTF. The CDR3 bases are TGTGCCAGCAGCTTAGAGGTCAGCCCCACTGGGGCCAACGTCCTGACTTTC.

The rearrangement joins TRBV7-9 to TRBJ2-4; D unresolved. The CDR3 is 15 residues long. Between the trimmed V and J ends, which lost 2 bases and 1 base, there was a span of 9 bases. Germline V gene sequence: CDR1 SEHNR, CDR2 FQNEAQ (reference sequence). The CDR3 is CASSLSRSAKNIQYF. DNA for the CDR3: TGTGCCAGCAGCTTAAGTAGGAGTGCCAAAAACATTCAGTACTTC.

V gene TRBV29-1 combines with J gene TRBJ2-5, with TRBD1 identical over 7 bases. Germline trimming cut 4 bases from V and 0 bases from J; bases unmatched to any gene: 5. This CDR3 has 14 amino acids. The germline V gene encodes CDR1 SQVTM and CDR2 ANQGSEA. The CDR3 DNA sequence: TGCAGCGTTGCATACGACAGGGACCAAGAGACCCAGTACTTC. This translates into CSVAYDRDQETQYF.

In the case of this clonotype: One end of the junction varies from germline; a read error may be responsible. V is TRBV6-4 and J is TRBJ2-3, with TRBD2 matching 10 bases. The CDR3 extends over 15 amino acids. In germline, CDR1 is MRHNA, CDR2 SNTAGT. CDR3 sequence reads: CASSDKAGGSDMQYF. In DNA form, the CDR3 reads TGTGCCAGCAGTGACAAAGCGGGAGGGTCCGATATGCAGTATTTT.

J is TRBJ2-1 and V is TRBV7-9; no definite D call. CDR3 length equals 15 residues. The germline V gene has CDR1 SEHNR and CDR2 FQNEAQ (reference sequence). With 5 bases removed from V and 6 bases from J, the gap between germline ends came to 17 bases. CDR3 bases: TGTGCCAGCAGCCCAAAGGCAGGTTCAGCCAATGAGCAGTTCTTC. It yields the protein CASSPKAGSANEQFF.

The sample holds a few counts of this clonotype. CDR3 sequence: CASSIQGASQPQHF. The CDR3 DNA follows: TGTGCCAGCAGCATTCAGGGGGCTAGCCAGCCCCAGCATTTT. The chain has TRBV13 and TRBJ1-5, with 8 bases identical to TRBD1. The V and J ends lost 5 bases and 7 bases, in that order; junction bases with no gene match: 7. The CDR3 covers 14 residues. The germline V gene has CDR1 PRHDT and CDR2 FYEKMQ (reference sequence). Combining the CDR3 with reference TRBV13 and TRBJ1-5 gives the whole variable domain AAGVIQSPRHLIKEKRETATLKCYPIPRHDTVYWYQQGPGQDPQFLISFYEKMQSDKGSIPDRFSAQQFSDYHSELNMSSLELGDSALYFCASSIQGASQPQHFGDGTRLSIL.

In this sample, this clonotype turned up a few times. The chain joins TRBV27 to TRBJ2-7; D is perhaps TRBD1 (6 bases). Germline CDR1 MNHEY, CDR2 SMNVEV (reference sequence). The CDR3 spans 15 residues. V was trimmed by 2 bases and J by 2 bases, leaving 13 bases between them. In nucleotides, the CDR3 is TGTGCCAGCAGTTTAGCAGGGGCTATCCCCTACGAGCAGTACTTC. The encoded protein is CASSLAGAIPYEQYF.

This clonotype was counted only a few times. This chain connects TRBV7-2 to TRBJ2-1; no firm D call. Germline CDR1 and CDR2: SGHTA and FQGNSA. Trimming left V 1 base short and J 9 bases short, with 13 bases between. This CDR3 is built from 14 residues. Here the CDR3 reads CASSLVGVMGEQFF. In DNA, the CDR3 is TGTGCCAGCAGCTTAGTCGGCGTGATGGGTGAGCAGTTCTTC.

This sequence joins TRBV6-2 or TRBV6-3 and TRBJ2-5; D may be TRBD1 (6 bases). V shed 7 bases and J shed 0 bases, with 15 bases lying between them. Germline CDR1 MNHEY, CDR2 SVGEGT. The CDR3 consists of 15 residues. CDR3 loop: CASTKLGQYQETQYF. The CDR3 bases are TGTGCCAGCACCAAACTAGGACAGTACCAAGAGACCCAGTACTTC.

In this sample, this clonotype turned up a few times. The CDR3 protein is CASSLFGWTGGAADYGYTF. As DNA, the CDR3 is TGTGCCAGCAGCTTGTTCGGCTGGACAGGGGGCGCGGCGGACTATGGCTACACCTTC. The rearrangement joins TRBV5-8 to TRBJ1-2; 11 nucleotides agree with TRBD1. Germline CDR1 SGHTS, CDR2 YDEGEE. The CDR3 loop spans 19 amino acids. Trimming at V came to 1 base and at J to 3 bases, leaving 14 bases not matched to a gene.